This T cell receptor beta chain is from a study of human T cells and chemical hapten exposure. Specified time point: patch test 2, 6 weeks after DPC sensitization. Treatment indicated: therapeutic diphenylcyclopropenone sensitization with weekly scalp DPC. The study drew its donors from alopecia patients who were 18 to 70 years old and suitable for DPC. Findings and caveats of the study: TCRs whose frequency exceeded 1 in 1000 remained the same following DPC sensitization.

The CDR3 sequence is 16 residues long. The germline V gene encodes CDR1 MDHEN and CDR2 SYDVKM. The V gene lost 6 bases and the J gene lost 4 bases, with 21 bases spanning the gap. Concerning this clonotype: Its antigen remains unidentified. The conserved phenylalanine or tryptophan normally closing the CDR3 is absent here, so this likely arose from a read error.

Methods used by the authors: Counting gave a median of around 100,000 TCRs per sample, with values ranging from about 20,000 to 750,000. Using its own MiXCR run on the RACE reads, TCRdb lists one record per CDR3 protein. TCRdb, not the original authors, processed these V and J calls. This table has around 67,000 distinct CDR3 sequences, about 8.5% appearing once. V gene TRBV28 combines with J gene TRBJ1-1, with a tentative D call TRBD1 (6 bases). The sample was whole blood, taken in connection with sensitization to the hapten diphenylcyclopropenone (DPC). This TCR was recovered from a woman aged 45 to 65 with alopecia areata. Some clones in this sample may be carry-over from other donors' samples. CDR3 in amino acids: CASSPLQGRESTEAFL. The CDR3 DNA reads TGTGCCAGCAGCCCACTTCAGGGGAGGGAGTCCACTGAAGCTTTCCTT.